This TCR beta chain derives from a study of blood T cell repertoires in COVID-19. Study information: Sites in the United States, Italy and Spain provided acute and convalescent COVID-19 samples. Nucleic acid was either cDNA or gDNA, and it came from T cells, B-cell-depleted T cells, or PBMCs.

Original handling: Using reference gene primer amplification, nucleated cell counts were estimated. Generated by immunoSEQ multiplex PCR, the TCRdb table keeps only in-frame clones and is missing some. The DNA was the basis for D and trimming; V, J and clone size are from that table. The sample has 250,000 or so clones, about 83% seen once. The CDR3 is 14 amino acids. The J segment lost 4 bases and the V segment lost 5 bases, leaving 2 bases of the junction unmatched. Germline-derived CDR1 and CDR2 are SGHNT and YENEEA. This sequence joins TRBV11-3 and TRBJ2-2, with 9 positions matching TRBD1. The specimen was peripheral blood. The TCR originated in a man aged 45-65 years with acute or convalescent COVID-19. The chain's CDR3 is CASSATGGTGELFF. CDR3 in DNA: TGTGCCAGCAGCGCGACAGGGGGCACCGGGGAGCTGTTTTTT.